This T cell receptor (beta chain) was sequenced for a study of blood T cell repertoires in COVID-19. Study-level background: Researchers got acute and convalescent COVID-19 samples from the United States, Italy and Spain.

How the authors handled the data: Amplification of reference gene primers was used by the study to estimate nucleated cell counts. The table came from immunoSEQ multiplex PCR; TCRdb's copy has only in-frame clones and leaves some out. The V and J calls and clone size were taken over from that table, and D and trimming were inferred from the DNA. The sample has under 200,000 clones, over 75% seen once. Categorization into cohorts depended on clinical history that participants reported. Two negative PCRs, clearance, or symptom resolution were required of recovered Cohort 3 donors. The CDR3 contains 15 residues. V shed 6 bases and J shed 4 bases, with 19 bases lying between them. From germline, CDR1 is MDHEN and CDR2 SYDVKM.

The sample consisted of PBMCs or T cells enriched from blood (not recorded which). The chain has TRBV28 and TRBJ2-7, with D possibly being TRBD2 (7 bases). The TCR was taken from a man aged 50-60 years who had recovered from COVID-19. The CDR3 coding sequence is TGTGCCAGCAGCCCCCCCGGCGGGGGCGGGTACGAGCAGTACTTC. This codes for CASSPPGGGGYEQYF.